The present T cell receptor (beta chain) was sequenced within a study of blood T cell repertoires in COVID-19. Method: immunoSEQ multiplex PCR; TCRdb's copy keeps in-frame clones and lacks some. Among 160,000 or so clones listed, more than 80% were seen once. V lost 0 bases and J lost 1, with 14 bases in between. The CDR3 loop spans 17 amino acids. Germline V gene sequence: CDR1 SGDLS, CDR2 YYNGEE. This TCR was recovered from a woman aged 55-75 years with COVID-19, enrolled during active disease. Input material: peripheral blood. The chain recombines TRBV9 with TRBJ2-1, with a tentative D call TRBD1 (5 bases). The CDR3 sequence is CASSVGTGLGSYNEQFF. The CDR3 DNA is TGTGCCAGCAGCGTAGGAACAGGTTTGGGGTCCTACAATGAGCAGTTCTTC.